This T cell receptor (beta chain) is from a study of T cells after yellow fever vaccination. This clonotype was counted a few times. Its antigen is currently unknown. Study observations and caveats: Post-booster repertoires again held most primary-vaccination clones (just under 97% CD4, approximately 90% CD8).

Trimming pared 4 bases from V and 7 bases from J, leaving 20 bases between. CDR1 SGHRS and CDR2 YFSETQ come from the germline V gene. CDR3 length: 16 residues. They built TCR cDNA with 5'RACE template switching, a step that put in a universal primer site and UMIs. MiXCR, run by TCRdb on the 5' RACE reads, gives a single entry per CDR3 protein. The sample gives 620,000 or so distinct CDR3 sequences, about 17% of which show up once; 17% is in the top ten. The source of this sequence is a man in his late teens or twenties who received the YFV17D yellow fever vaccine. The V and J genes are TRBV5-1 and TRBJ2-2; D tentatively fits TRBD1 or TRBD2 (5 bases each). This material consisted of PBMCs, taken less than 6 days after the first yellow fever vaccination. In nucleotides, the CDR3 is TGCGCCAGCAGCCCCGGACTGCCTGGGGCGGGCGGGGAGCTGTTTTTT. Its protein is CASSPGLPGAGGELFF.